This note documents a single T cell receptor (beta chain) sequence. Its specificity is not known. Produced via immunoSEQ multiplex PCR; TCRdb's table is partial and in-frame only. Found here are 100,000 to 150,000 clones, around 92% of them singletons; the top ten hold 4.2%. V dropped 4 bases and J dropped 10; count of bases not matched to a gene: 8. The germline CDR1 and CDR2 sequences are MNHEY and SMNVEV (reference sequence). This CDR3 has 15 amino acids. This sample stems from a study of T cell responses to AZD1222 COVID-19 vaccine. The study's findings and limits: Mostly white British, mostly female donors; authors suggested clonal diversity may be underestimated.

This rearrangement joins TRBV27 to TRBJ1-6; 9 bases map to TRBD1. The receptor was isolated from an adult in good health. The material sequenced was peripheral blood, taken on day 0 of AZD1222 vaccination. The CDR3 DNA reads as TGTGCCAGCAGTTCATCCGGGACAGGGAGGTCACCCCTCCACTTT. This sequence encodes CASSSSGTGRSPLHF.